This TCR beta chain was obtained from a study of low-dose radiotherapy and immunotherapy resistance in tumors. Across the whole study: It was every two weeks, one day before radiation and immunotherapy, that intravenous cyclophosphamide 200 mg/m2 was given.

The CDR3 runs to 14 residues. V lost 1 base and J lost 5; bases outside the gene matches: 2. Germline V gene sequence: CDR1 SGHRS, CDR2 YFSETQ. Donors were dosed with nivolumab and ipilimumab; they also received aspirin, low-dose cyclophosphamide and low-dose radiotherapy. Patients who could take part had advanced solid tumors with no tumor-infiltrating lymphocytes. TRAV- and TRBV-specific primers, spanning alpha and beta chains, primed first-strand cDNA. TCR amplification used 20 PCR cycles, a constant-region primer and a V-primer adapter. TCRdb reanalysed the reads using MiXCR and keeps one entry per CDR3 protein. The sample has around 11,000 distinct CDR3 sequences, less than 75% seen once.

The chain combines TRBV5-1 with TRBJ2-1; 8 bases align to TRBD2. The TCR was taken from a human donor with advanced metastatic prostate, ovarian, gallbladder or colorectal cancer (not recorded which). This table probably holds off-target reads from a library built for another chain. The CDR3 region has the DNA TGCGCCAGCAGCTTGCCCGGGAGGGACAATGAGCAGTTCTTC. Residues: CASSLPGRDNEQFF.